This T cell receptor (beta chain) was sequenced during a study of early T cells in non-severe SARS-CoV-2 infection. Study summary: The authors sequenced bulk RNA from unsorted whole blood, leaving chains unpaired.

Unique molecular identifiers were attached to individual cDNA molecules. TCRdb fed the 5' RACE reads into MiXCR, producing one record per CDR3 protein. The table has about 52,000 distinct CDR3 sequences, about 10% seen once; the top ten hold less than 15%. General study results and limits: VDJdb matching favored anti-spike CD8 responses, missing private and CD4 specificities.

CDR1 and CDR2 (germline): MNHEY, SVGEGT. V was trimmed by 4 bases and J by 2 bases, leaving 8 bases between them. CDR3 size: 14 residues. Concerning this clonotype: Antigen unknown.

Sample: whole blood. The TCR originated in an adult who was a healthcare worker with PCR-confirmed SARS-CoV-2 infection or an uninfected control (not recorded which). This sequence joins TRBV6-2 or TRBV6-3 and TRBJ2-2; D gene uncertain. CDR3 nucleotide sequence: TGTGCCAGCAGTTCCAGTTCCAACACCGGGGAGCTGTTTTTT. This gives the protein CASSSSSNTGELFF.